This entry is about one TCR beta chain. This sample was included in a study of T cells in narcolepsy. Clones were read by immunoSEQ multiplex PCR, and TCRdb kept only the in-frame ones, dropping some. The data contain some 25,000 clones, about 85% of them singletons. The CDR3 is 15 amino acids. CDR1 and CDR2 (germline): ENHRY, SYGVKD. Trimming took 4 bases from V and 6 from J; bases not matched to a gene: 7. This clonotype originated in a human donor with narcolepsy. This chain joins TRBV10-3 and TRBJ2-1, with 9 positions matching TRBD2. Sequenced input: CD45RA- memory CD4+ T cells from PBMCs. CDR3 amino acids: CAISGLAGPSNEQFF. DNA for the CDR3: TGTGCCATCAGTGGTCTAGCGGGACCCAGCAATGAGCAGTTCTTC.